The 26 T cell receptor beta chains below come from one sample, sequenced in a study of cytomegalovirus exposure and HLA in healthy donors. The PCR had 60 Vbeta and 13 Jbeta primers. Some clones are missing from TCRdb's copy, which holds only in-frame ones; the method was immunoSEQ multiplex PCR. The sample includes about 170,000 clones, 60% to 85% of them seen just once. The sequenced material came from PBMCs. Receptors were obtained from a female donor in good health and CMV-seronegative.

V usage is TRBV6-1 and J usage is TRBJ1-1; D gene ambiguous. The V gene lost 7 bases and the J gene lost 6 bases, with 12 bases spanning the gap. The CDR3 consists of 12 residues. The germline gives CDR1 MNHNS, CDR2 SASEGT. The CDR3 loop reads CASTKTVPEAFF. CDR3 nucleotides: TGTGCCAGCACAAAAACTGTACCTGAAGCTTTCTTT.

The chain couples TRBV15 to TRBJ2-7; unclear D gene. The germline V gene has CDR1 LNHNV and CDR2 YYDKDF (reference sequence). The length of the CDR3 is 12 residues. Trimming stripped 3 bases from V and 5 bases from J, with 8 bases between. The CDR3: CATSRYPDEQYF. The CDR3 coding sequence is TGTGCCACCAGCAGGTACCCGGACGAGCAGTACTTC.

The V gene is TRBV19, the J gene TRBJ2-1; 8 bases line up with TRBD1. Trimming cost V 6 bases and J 3 bases; bases outside gene matches: 4. This CDR3 has 14 amino acids. Germline values: CDR1 LNHDA, CDR2 SQIVND (reference sequence). The CDR3 sequence: CASSRTGYYNEQFF. In DNA form, the CDR3 reads TGTGCCAGTAGCCGGACAGGGTACTACAATGAGCAGTTCTTC.

V gene TRBV9 combines with J gene TRBJ2-7, with D maybe TRBD2 (11 bases). From germline, CDR1 is SGDLS and CDR2 YYNGEE. There are 19 residues in the CDR3. V lost 3 bases to trimming and J lost 5 bases, with 30 bases between them. DNA of the CDR3: TGTGCCAGCAGCGCCGGACAGGGGGAGTTTAGCGGGAGGGCCCACGAGCAGTACTTC. This encodes CASSAGQGEFSGRAHEQYF.

The genes are TRBV5-4 and TRBJ2-2; 7 bases are shared with TRBD1. Germline trimming cut 6 bases from V and 6 bases from J; bases unmatched to any gene: 8. The CDR3 has 14 amino acids. CDR1 and CDR2 (germline): SGHNT, YYREEE (reference sequence). The CDR3 region has the DNA TGTGCCAGCACCTTACAGGGGATGCCCGGGGAGCTGTTTTTT. Translation gives CASTLQGMPGELFF. The full variable domain, rest sourced from reference TRBV5-4 and TRBJ2-2, is ETGVTQSPTHLIKTRGQQVTLRCSSQSGHNTVSWYQQALGQGPQFIFQYYREEENGRGNFPPRFSGLQFPNYSSELNVNALELDDSALYLCASTLQGMPGELFFGEGSRLTVL.

This sequence joins TRBV28 and TRBJ2-7; D remains unclear. Germline assignment: CDR1 MDHEN and CDR2 SYDVKM. The ends were cut back, 5 bases at V and 0 bases at J, with 11 bases in the middle. This CDR3 spans 14 amino acids. The CDR3 DNA reads as TGTGCCAGCAGTATAATTTCTTCCTCCTACGAGCAGTACTTC. Its protein product is CASSIISSSYEQYF.

The V gene is TRBV7-7, the J gene TRBJ2-1; the match to TRBD2 covers 11 bases. CDR1 and CDR2 from the germline V gene are SSHAT and FNYEAQ (reference sequence). With 4 bases clipped from V and 8 bases from J, the junction kept 10 bases outside the gene matches. The CDR3 totals 16 residues. The CDR3 spells CASSYGLAGGYDEQFF. CDR3 DNA sequence: TGTGCCAGCAGCTACGGACTAGCGGGTGGGTACGATGAGCAGTTCTTC.

The chain links TRBV5-1 to TRBJ2-7; 7 bases map to TRBD2. This CDR3 contains 13 residues. The ends lost 4 bases at V and 5 bases at J; junction bases unmatched: 6. Per germline, CDR1 SGHRS and CDR2 YFSETQ. In DNA form, the CDR3 reads TGCGCCAGCAGCCTAGGGGCGGGGGACGAGCAGTACTTC. This encodes CASSLGAGDEQYF.

The chain is built from TRBV6-6 and TRBJ2-7, with 9 bases fitting TRBD1. The V segment lost 4 bases and the J segment 0 bases; nucleotides outside the gene matches: 7. CDR1 and CDR2 (germline): MNHNY, SVGAGI (reference sequence). This CDR3 spans 16 amino acids. The CDR3, as DNA: TGTGCCAGCAGTTCCTCCGGGACAGGGTTCTCCTACGAGCAGTACTTC. This codes for CASSSSGTGFSYEQYF.

CDR3 amino acids: CASKLAGDSYEQYF. CDR3 nucleotides: TGTGCCAGCAAACTAGCGGGAGACTCCTACGAGCAGTACTTC. The chain uses TRBV28 and TRBJ2-7, with 11 bases fitting TRBD2. The junction had 2 bases not matched to a gene; V was cut back by 7 bases and J by 0 bases. The CDR3 length is 14 residues. Germline CDR1 is MDHEN and CDR2 is SYDVKM.

The chain employs TRBV9 and TRBJ2-1; weak D call: TRBD2 (5 bases). In germline, CDR1 is SGDLS, CDR2 YYNGEE. The CDR3 has 14 residues. Trimming stripped 3 bases from V and 7 bases from J, with 14 bases between. The CDR3 bases are TGTGCCAGCAGCGACCGGGAACGTCTTAATGAGCAGTTCTTC. Its protein is CASSDRERLNEQFF.

The chain combines TRBV6-1 with TRBJ2-7, with D maybe TRBD1 (6 bases). Trimming stripped 7 bases from V and 2 bases from J, with 15 bases between. The CDR3 totals 14 residues. Germline V gene lookup returns CDR1 MNHNS and CDR2 SASEGT. The CDR3 reads CASNLDRSPYEQYF. CDR3 sequence (DNA): TGTGCCAGCAACCTTGACAGGTCCCCCTACGAGCAGTACTTC.

J is TRBJ1-2 and V is TRBV7-2, with D unclear. The ends were cut back, 9 bases at V and 0 bases at J, with 14 bases in the middle. This CDR3 spans 14 amino acids. Germline V gives CDR1 SGHTA, CDR2 FQGNSA. The CDR3 loop reads CARTSEGANYGYTF. CDR3 DNA: TGTGCCAGGACTTCCGAAGGCGCTAACTATGGCTACACCTTC. Together with reference TRBV7-2 and TRBJ1-2, the CDR3 gives the full variable domain: GAGVSQSPSNKVTEKGKDVELRCDPISGHTALYWYRQSLGQGLEFLIYFQGNSAPDKSGLPSDRFSAERTGGSVSTLTIQRTQQEDSAVYLCARTSEGANYGYTFGSGTRLTVV.

The chain joins TRBV4-3 to TRBJ2-1, with TRBD2 identical over 14 bases. Germline CDR1 reads LGHNA; CDR2 reads YSLEER. This CDR3 is built from 16 residues. Trimming cost V 0 bases and J 11 bases; bases outside gene matches: 6. CDR3 in DNA: TGCGCCAGCAGCCAAGATCGACTAGCGGGGGGGGGTAAGCAGTTCTTC. This gives the protein CASSQDRLAGGGKQFF.

The chain uses TRBV28 and TRBJ2-1, with TRBD2 matching over 7 bases. CDR1 is MDHEN, CDR2 SYDVKM, per germline. CDR3 size: 16 residues. V was pared by 2 bases and J by 4 bases, with 8 bases of the junction left unmatched. CDR3 DNA sequence: TGTGCCAGCAGTTTACCGGGACTACAGATTTACAATGAGCAGTTCTTC. Its translation: CASSLPGLQIYNEQFF.

The chain is built from TRBV2 and TRBJ1-5; possibly TRBD1 for D (5 bases). Trimming took 6 bases from V and 0 from J, leaving 12 bases between them. This CDR3 has 15 amino acids. The germline V gene has CDR1 SNHLY and CDR2 FYNNEI. This chain's CDR3 is CASRTAGYSNQPQHF. The DNA of the CDR3 is TGTGCCAGCAGGACAGCCGGTTATAGCAATCAGCCCCAGCATTTT.

The chain combines TRBV7-7 with TRBJ2-2; TRBD2 aligns across 13 bases. Looked up from germline, CDR1 is SSHAT and CDR2 is FNYEAQ (reference sequence). The CDR3 sequence is 14 residues long. Unmatched junction bases numbered 3, after V lost 8 bases and J lost 6 bases. The CDR3 nucleotides read TGTGCCAGCCGCGGGACTAGCGGGGCCGGGGAGCTGTTTTTT. Translation gives CASRGTSGAGELFF.

V is TRBV19 and J is TRBJ1-1; perhaps TRBD1 as D (5 bases). The CDR3 covers 15 residues. The germline V gene has CDR1 LNHDA and CDR2 SQIVND (reference sequence). The V end was cut by 6 bases, the J end by 0 bases, with 14 bases between. The CDR3 bases are TGTGCCAGTAGGACCCGACAGAAGCTGAACACTGAAGCTTTCTTT. It encodes CASRTRQKLNTEAFF.

This clone appeared a few times. The junction shows a germline mismatch at one end, possibly a read error. This chain links TRBV7-9 with TRBJ1-2, with 9 positions matching TRBD1. The CDR3 runs to 15 residues. The germline CDR1 and CDR2 sequences are SEHNR and FQNEAQ (reference sequence). The CDR3 region has the DNA TGTTCCAGCAGCTTAACGGCAGGGACAGGGAGTCGCTACACCTTC. Protein product: CSSSLTAGTGSRYTF.

This clone was picked up a small number of times. V gene TRBV5-1 combines with J gene TRBJ2-3; D is possibly TRBD1 (5 bases). Germline assignment: CDR1 SGHRS and CDR2 YFSETQ. V was trimmed by 0 bases and J by 0 bases, leaving 23 bases between them. The CDR3 is made up of 20 amino acids. The CDR3 bases are TGCGCCAGCAGCTTGGCCGCCCTGAGGTCAGGGAAGGCTAGCACAGATACGCAGTATTTT. As protein: CASSLAALRSGKASTDTQYF.

V is TRBV27 and J is TRBJ1-5; TRBD1 is a possible D gene (5 bases). The germline V gene has CDR1 MNHEY and CDR2 SMNVEV (reference sequence). V was shortened by 2 bases and J by 8 bases, with 13 bases between the two germline ends. This CDR3 region has 14 residues. The CDR3 DNA is TGTGCCAGCAGTTTAGTGTCAGGGAATGAGCCCCAGCATTTT. Protein sequence: CASSLVSGNEPQHF.

This clone was detected a few times. The DNA of the CDR3 is TGTGCCAGCAGCCCGTCATTTGGGCACACTGAAGCTTTCTTT. It codes for CASSPSFGHTEAFF. The V and J genes are TRBV7-9 and TRBJ1-1; D is ambiguous. Trimming removed 5 bases at V and 3 bases at J, with 13 bases between. There are 14 residues in the CDR3. The germline V gene encodes CDR1 SEHNR and CDR2 FQNEAQ (reference sequence). Full variable domain (remainder filled in from reference TRBV7-9 and TRBJ1-1): DTGVSQNPRHKITKRGQNVTFRCDPISEHNRLYWYRQTLGQGPEFLTYFQNEAQLEKSRLLSDRFSAERPKGSFSTLEIQRTEQGDSAMYLCASSPSFGHTEAFFGQGTRLTVV.

V usage is TRBV5-6 and J usage is TRBJ2-3; D perhaps matches TRBD1 (5 bases). Trimming stripped 7 bases from V and 4 bases from J, with 13 bases between. This CDR3 is 13 amino acids long. The germline V gene encodes CDR1 SGHDT and CDR2 YYEEEE. CDR3 in DNA: TGTGCCAGCCAAGCGCAGGGTCCAGATACGCAGTATTTT. Its translation: CASQAQGPDTQYF.

This sequence joins TRBV30 and TRBJ1-2, with D possibly matching TRBD1 (6 bases). Germline V CDR1 and CDR2: GTSNPN, SVGIG (reference sequence). The CDR3 covers 14 residues. V was pared by 1 base and J by 4 bases, with 13 bases between. The CDR3 DNA reads as TGTGCCTGGAGTGACCCTGGGACATCCTATGGCTACACCTTC. Amino acid sequence: CAWSDPGTSYGYTF.

J is TRBJ1-2 and V is TRBV4-3, with 8 bases lining up with TRBD1. The CDR3 spans 15 residues. Germline values: CDR1 LGHNA, CDR2 YSLEER. V dropped 3 bases and J dropped 0; count of bases not matched to a gene: 3. CDR3 coding DNA: TGCGCCAGCAGCCAGCAGACAGGGGCTAACTATGGCTACACCTTC. It yields the protein CASSQQTGANYGYTF.

J is TRBJ2-5 and V is TRBV5-4; D is uncertain. The CDR3 has 12 residues. CDR1 and CDR2 from the germline V gene are SGHNT and YYREEE (reference sequence). V lost 3 bases to trimming and J lost 1 base, with 4 bases between them. The CDR3 nucleotides read TGTGCCAGCAGCTGGCCCCAAGAGACCCAGTACTTC. It encodes CASSWPQETQYF.